Detailed here is one TCR beta chain. The target antigen is unknown. The CDR3 spans 16 residues. CDR1 is SGHVS and CDR2 is FQNEAQ in the germline V gene. The junction had 9 bases not matched to a gene; V was cut back by 2 bases and J by 11 bases. This sample is part of a study of T cell responses to AZD1222 COVID-19 vaccine. The data were produced by immunoSEQ multiplex PCR, yet TCRdb's version contains in-frame clones alone and is incomplete. The table lists 250,000 to 300,000 clones, about 94% of them singletons. Study-wide findings and caveats: Seropositive AZD1222 recipients at baseline numbered only six or seven. Clonal diversity may have been underestimated in mostly white British donors.

Sequencing was performed on peripheral blood, taken 28 days after the second AZD1222 dose. This receptor was identified in an adult who received the AZD1222 COVID-19 vaccine. The rearrangement uses TRBV7-8 and TRBJ1-6; 10 positions agree with TRBD1. The chain's CDR3 is CASSLHGTGVVAPLHF. Written as DNA, the CDR3 is TGTGCCAGCAGCTTACACGGGACAGGGGTGGTTGCACCCCTCCACTTT.